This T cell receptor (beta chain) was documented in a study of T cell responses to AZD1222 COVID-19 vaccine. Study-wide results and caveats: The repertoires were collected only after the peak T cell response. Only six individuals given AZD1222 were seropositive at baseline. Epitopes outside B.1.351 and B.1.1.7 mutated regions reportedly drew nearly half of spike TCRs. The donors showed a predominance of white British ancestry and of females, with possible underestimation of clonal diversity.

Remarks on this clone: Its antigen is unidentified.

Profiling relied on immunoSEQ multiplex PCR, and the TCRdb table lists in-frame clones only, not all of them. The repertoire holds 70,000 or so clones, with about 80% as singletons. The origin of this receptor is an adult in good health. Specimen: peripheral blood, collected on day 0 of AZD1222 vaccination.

The CDR3 sequence is CASSEMQGAASPLHF. CDR3 coding DNA: TGTGCCAGCAGTGAGATGCAGGGGGCAGCTTCACCCCTCCACTTT. The chain couples TRBV2 to TRBJ1-6; 8 bases align to TRBD1. CDR1 is SNHLY, CDR2 FYNNEI, per germline. The CDR3 loop spans 15 amino acids. J was trimmed by 9 bases and V by 3 bases; bases with no gene match: 7.